This TCR beta chain was documented in a study of blood T cell repertoires in COVID-19. Turning to the study itself: COVID-19 samples from acute and convalescent phases originated in the United States, Italy and Spain. PBMCs, B-cell-depleted T cells, or T cells were the source of the cDNA or gDNA that made up the material.

Profiling relied on immunoSEQ multiplex PCR, and the TCRdb table lists in-frame clones only, not all of them. The sample holds hundreds of thousands of clones, about 89% seen once. This CDR3 is built from 18 residues. V shed 6 bases and J shed 0 bases, with 21 bases lying between them. Germline values: CDR1 LNHDA, CDR2 SQIVND (reference sequence). Material for sequencing was peripheral blood. This TCR came from a woman aged 55-75 years who had recovered from COVID-19. The chain recombines TRBV19 with TRBJ1-5; D not certain. CDR3 coding DNA: TGTGCCAGTAGCCTAAGCAGGACTCGTCTCTATAGCAATCAGCCCCAGCATTTT. Protein sequence: CASSLSRTRLYSNQPQHF.